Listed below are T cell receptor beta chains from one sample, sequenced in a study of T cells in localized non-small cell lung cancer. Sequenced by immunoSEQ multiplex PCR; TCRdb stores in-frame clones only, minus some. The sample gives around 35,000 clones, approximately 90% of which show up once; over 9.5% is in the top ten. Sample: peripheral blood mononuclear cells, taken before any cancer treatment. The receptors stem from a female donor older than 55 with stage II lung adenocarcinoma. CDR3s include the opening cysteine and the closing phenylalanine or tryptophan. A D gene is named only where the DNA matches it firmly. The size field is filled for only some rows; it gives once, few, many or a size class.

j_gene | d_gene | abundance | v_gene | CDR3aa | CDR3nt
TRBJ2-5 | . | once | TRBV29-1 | CSASSRGETQYF | TGCAGCGCCTCGTCGAGGGGAGAGACCCAGTACTTC
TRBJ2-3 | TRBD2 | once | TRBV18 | CASSPRLAGPASSTDTQYF | TGTGCCAGCTCACCACGACTAGCGGGGCCAGCTTCTAGCACAGATACGCAGTATTTT
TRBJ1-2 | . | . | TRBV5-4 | CASSPEGANYGYTF | TGTGCCAGCAGTCCCGAAGGGGCCAACTATGGCTACACCTTC
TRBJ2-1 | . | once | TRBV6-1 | CASSEKAPRKTFF | TGTGCCAGCAGTGAAAAGGCCCCACGAAAAACGTTCTTC
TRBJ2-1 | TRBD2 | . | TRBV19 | CASASGRVYNEQFF | TGTGCCAGTGCGAGCGGGAGGGTCTACAATGAGCAGTTCTTC
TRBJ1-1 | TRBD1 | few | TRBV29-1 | CSVDRGLENTEAFF | TGCAGCGTAGACAGGGGGCTAGAGAACACTGAAGCTTTCTTT
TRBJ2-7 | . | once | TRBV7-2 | CASSRPGHDEQYF | TGTGCCAGCAGCCGTCCGGGACACGACGAGCAGTACTTC
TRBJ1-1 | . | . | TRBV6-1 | CASSGRTGNTEAFF | TGTGCCAGCAGTGGGCGGACGGGGAACACTGAAGCTTTCTTT
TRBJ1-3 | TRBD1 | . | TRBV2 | CASSGSDRDSGSGNTIYF | TGTGCCAGCAGTGGATCGGACAGGGATTCGGGGTCTGGAAACACCATATATTTT
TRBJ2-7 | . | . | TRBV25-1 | CASSEVYEQYF | TGTGCCAGCAGTGAGGTCTACGAGCAGTACTTC
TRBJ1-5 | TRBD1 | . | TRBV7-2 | CASRVDRGSNQPQHF | TGTGCCAGCAGAGTGGACAGGGGGAGTAATCAGCCCCAGCATTTT
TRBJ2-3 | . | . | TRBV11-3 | CASSLGVGTDTQYF | TGTGCCAGCAGCTTAGGGGTGGGTACAGATACGCAGTATTTT
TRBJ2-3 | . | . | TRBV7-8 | CASSFPQGFTDTQYF | TGTGCCAGCAGCTTTCCACAGGGATTTACAGATACGCAGTATTTT
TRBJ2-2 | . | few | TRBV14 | CASSQVGGTDTGELFF | TGTGCCAGCAGCCAAGTGGGCGGGACAGACACCGGGGAGCTGTTTTTT
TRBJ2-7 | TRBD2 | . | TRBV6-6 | CASRTSGGSEQYF | TGTGCCAGCAGGACTAGCGGGGGTTCGGAGCAGTACTTC
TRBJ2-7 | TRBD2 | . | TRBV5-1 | CASSLGASGTYEQYF | TGCGCCAGCAGCTTGGGGGCTAGCGGGACCTACGAGCAGTACTTC
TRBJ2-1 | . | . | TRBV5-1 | CASSSPSGTSSYNEQFF | TGCGCCAGCAGTTCCCCTTCAGGGACGAGCTCCTACAATGAGCAGTTCTTC
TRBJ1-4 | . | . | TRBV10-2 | CASSDQGATNEKLFF | TGCGCCAGCAGTGACCAAGGGGCAACTAATGAAAAACTGTTTTTT
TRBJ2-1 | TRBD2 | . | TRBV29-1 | CSVQGLVVAYNEQFF | TGCAGCGTTCAGGGACTAGTAGTGGCCTACAATGAGCAGTTCTTC
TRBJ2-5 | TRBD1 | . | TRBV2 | CASRLSRDRPLRETQYF | TGTGCCAGCAGATTATCCCGGGACAGACCTTTGCGAGAGACCCAGTACTTC
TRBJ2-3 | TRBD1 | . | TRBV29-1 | CSVFTTGGGRGSLTDTQYF | TGCAGCGTTTTTACCACAGGGGGCGGTCGGGGGAGTCTTACAGATACGCAGTATTTT